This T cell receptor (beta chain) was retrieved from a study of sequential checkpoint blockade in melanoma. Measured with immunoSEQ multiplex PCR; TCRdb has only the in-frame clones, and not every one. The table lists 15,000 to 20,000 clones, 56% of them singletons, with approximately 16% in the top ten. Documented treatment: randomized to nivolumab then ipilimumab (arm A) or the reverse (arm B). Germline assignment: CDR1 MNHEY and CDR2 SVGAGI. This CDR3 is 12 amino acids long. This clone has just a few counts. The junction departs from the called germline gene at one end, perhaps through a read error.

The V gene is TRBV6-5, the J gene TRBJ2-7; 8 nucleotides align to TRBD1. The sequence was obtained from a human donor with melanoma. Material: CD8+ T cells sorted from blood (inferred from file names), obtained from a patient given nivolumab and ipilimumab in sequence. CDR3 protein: CASSYPTGALSF. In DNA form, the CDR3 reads TGTGCCAGCAGTTACCCGACAGGGGCCCTTTCCTTC.